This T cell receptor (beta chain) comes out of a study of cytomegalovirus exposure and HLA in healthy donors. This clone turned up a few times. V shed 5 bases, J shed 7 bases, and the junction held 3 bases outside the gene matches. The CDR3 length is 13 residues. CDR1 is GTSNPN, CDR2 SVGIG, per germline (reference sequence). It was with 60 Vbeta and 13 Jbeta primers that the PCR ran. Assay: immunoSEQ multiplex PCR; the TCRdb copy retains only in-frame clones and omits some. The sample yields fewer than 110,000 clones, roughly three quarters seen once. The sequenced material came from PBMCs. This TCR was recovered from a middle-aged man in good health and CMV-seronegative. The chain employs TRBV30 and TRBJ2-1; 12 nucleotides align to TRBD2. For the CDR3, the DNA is TGTGCCTGGGAACTAGCGGGGGGAAATGAGCAGTTCTTC. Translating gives CAWELAGGNEQFF.